This TCR beta chain was found in a study of control samples from healthy donors and cancer patients. The germline V gene has CDR1 SGHRS and CDR2 YFSETQ. The trim removed 0 bases at V and 4 bases at J, leaving 21 bases unmatched. The CDR3 loop spans 21 amino acids. The method was immunoSEQ multiplex PCR; TCRdb's version includes in-frame clones alone and lacks a portion of them. Here the sample spans about 160,000 clones, about 94% being singletons. This receptor was taken from a middle-aged woman in good health. The sequenced sample consisted of blood. The rearrangement links TRBV5-1 to TRBJ2-3, with 9 bases identical to TRBD2. The CDR3 DNA reads TGCGCCAGCAGCTTGGCCGCCAATCCACTTTTAGCGGGGGCCTTCGCAGATACGCAGTATTTT. It codes for CASSLAANPLLAGAFADTQYF.